These 29 T cell receptor beta chains originate from one sample sequenced in a study of shared clonotypes between healthy human individuals. Here immunoSEQ multiplex PCR was the method, and the copy in TCRdb shows in-frame clones only, minus some. The table has under 650,000 clones, 90% to 96% seen once. Sequencing input: naive CD4+ T cells sorted from blood. Noted subset: CD45RA+ positively selected. The receptors were gathered from a woman aged 30 to 39 in good health.

V and J are TRBV27 and TRBJ2-2; TRBD2 aligns across 7 bases. This CDR3 has 16 residues. The germline gives CDR1 MNHEY, CDR2 SMNVEV (reference sequence). V lost 6 bases to trimming and J lost 6 bases; unmatched junction nucleotides: 13. The CDR3 reads CASRSAGWYSAGELFF. The CDR3 nucleotides are TGTGCCAGCAGATCAGCGGGGTGGTATTCTGCCGGGGAGCTGTTTTTT.

The chain joins TRBV5-1 to TRBJ2-1; D may be TRBD1 (5 bases). The CDR3 spans 16 residues. Trimming pared 2 bases from V and 4 bases from J, leaving 16 bases between. Germline V gene data show CDR1 as SGHRS and CDR2 as YFSETQ. As DNA, the CDR3 is TGCGCCAGCAGCTTCACTCAGAGCAGGGCGTACAATGAGCAGTTCTTC. It translates to CASSFTQSRAYNEQFF.

The rearrangement links TRBV30 to TRBJ1-1; no firm D call. Looked up from germline, CDR1 is GTSNPN and CDR2 is SVGIG (reference sequence). This CDR3 spans 13 amino acids. Trimming left V 7 bases short and J 1 base short, with 13 bases between. CDR3 region: CASDMTENTEAFF. CDR3 in DNA: TGTGCCTCTGATATGACCGAGAACACTGAAGCTTTCTTT.

The chain is built from TRBV19 and TRBJ1-2; tentatively, D is TRBD1 (5 bases). The CDR3 has 20 residues. V dropped 2 bases and J dropped 3 bases, with 28 bases sitting between them. Germline V gene sequence: CDR1 LNHDA, CDR2 SQIVND (reference sequence). CDR3 amino acids: CASSIFSAAGRTPWDYGYTF. CDR3 DNA sequence: TGTGCCAGTAGTATATTTTCGGCCGCGGGGCGGACTCCTTGGGACTATGGCTACACCTTC.

The rearrangement joins TRBV28 to TRBJ2-5, with D tentatively TRBD2 (6 bases). V lost 5 bases and J 1 base, leaving 14 bases between the germline ends. This CDR3 has 15 amino acids. Germline-derived CDR1 and CDR2 are MDHEN and SYDVKM. DNA for the CDR3: TGTGCCAGCAGTCGTCCGGGAGTAATCCAAGAGACCCAGTACTTC. Translating it yields CASSRPGVIQETQYF. Supplemented by reference TRBV28 and TRBJ2-5, the full variable domain reads DVKVTQSSRYLVKRTGEKVFLECVQDMDHENMFWYRQDPGLGLRLIYFSYDVKMKEKGDIPEGYSVSREKKERFSLILESASTNQTSMYLCASSRPGVIQETQYFGPGTRLLVL.

This chain uses TRBV28 with TRBJ2-7; D not certain. The germline V gene encodes CDR1 MDHEN and CDR2 SYDVKM. This CDR3 contains 11 residues. Deletions cut 2 bases from V and 5 bases from J, with 4 bases between. CDR3 bases: TGTGCCAGCAGTTTAACCGACGAGCAGTACTTC. Its translation: CASSLTDEQYF.

The chain combines TRBV18 with TRBJ2-1; TRBD2 matches 8 bases. After removal of 2 bases from V and 6 bases from J, the junction contained 9 bases not matched to a gene. The length of the CDR3 is 16 residues. From germline, CDR1 is KGHSH and CDR2 LQKENI. The CDR3 protein is CASSPGGGREGNEQFF. The CDR3 nucleotides are TGTGCCAGCTCACCAGGCGGGGGGCGCGAAGGCAATGAGCAGTTCTTC.

Comments on this clone: Its ends do not fully match the called genes, so a read error is possible. This chain uses TRBV18 with TRBJ2-5; D is perhaps TRBD2 (6 bases). The V gene's germline CDR1 is KGHSH and CDR2 LQKENI. The CDR3 totals 14 residues. CDR3 coding DNA: TGTGCCAGCTCCCCACGGGGGAACCAAGAGACCCAGTACTTC. It specifies CASSPRGNQETQYF.

DNA of the CDR3: TGTGCCACCGGGGGGCAGGGGACTAACTATGGCTACACCTTC. The encoded protein is CATGGQGTNYGYTF. The chain joins TRBV7-9 to TRBJ1-2, with D perhaps matching TRBD1 (6 bases). Trimming pared 10 bases from V and 0 bases from J, leaving 15 bases between. This CDR3 comprises 14 residues. CDR1 and CDR2 from the germline V gene are SEHNR and FQNEAQ (reference sequence).

V gene TRBV19 combines with J gene TRBJ1-4; D is unresolved. V was clipped by 4 bases and J by 11 bases, with 8 bases between them. The CDR3 consists of 11 residues. Germline assignment: CDR1 LNHDA and CDR2 SQIVND (reference sequence). CDR3 DNA sequence: TGTGCCAGTAGTAGAGATTATAAACTGTTTTTT. It codes for CASSRDYKLFF.

The rearrangement joins TRBV5-6 to TRBJ2-7; 9 nucleotides align to TRBD1. Germline lookup yields CDR1 SGHDT and CDR2 YYEEEE. The CDR3 has 15 amino acids. The V and J ends lost 1 base and 3 bases, in that order; junction bases with no gene match: 5. For the CDR3, the DNA is TGTGCCAGCAGCTTGCCCCCGGGACAGGGCTACGAGCAGTACTTC. It codes for CASSLPPGQGYEQYF.

The V gene is TRBV2, the J gene TRBJ1-2; no firm D call. CDR3 size: 17 residues. Germline V gene sequence: CDR1 SNHLY, CDR2 FYNNEI. V lost 8 bases and J 4 bases, leaving 26 bases between the germline ends. The CDR3 sequence is CASSKLSRSTQAYGYTF. The CDR3 DNA follows: TGTGCCAGCTCCAAGCTATCCCGTTCAACCCAAGCCTATGGCTACACCTTC.

The gene calls are TRBV28 and TRBJ2-7; 11 bases line up with TRBD2. The CDR3 has 15 residues. V dropped 5 bases and J dropped 3; count of bases not matched to a gene: 6. Germline CDR1 reads MDHEN; CDR2 reads SYDVKM. CDR3 DNA: TGTGCCAGCAGTGCACTACTAGCGGGAGTCTACGAGCAGTACTTC. Its translation is CASSALLAGVYEQYF.

This clone appeared once. V is TRBV19 and J is TRBJ1-2; D unresolved. This CDR3 has 15 amino acids. Germline assignment: CDR1 LNHDA and CDR2 SQIVND (reference sequence). V lost 1 base, J lost 1 base, and 10 bases lay in between. CDR3 DNA: TGTGCCAGTAGTATAGCGGACTTACATAACTATGGCTACACCTTC. The encoded protein is CASSIADLHNYGYTF.

The chain links TRBV2 to TRBJ2-1; 14 bases match TRBD2. Germline loops: CDR1 SNHLY, CDR2 FYNNEI. The CDR3 loop spans 15 amino acids. V trimming: 6 bases; J trimming: 7 bases; junction bases outside the gene matches: 5. In DNA form, the CDR3 reads TGTGCCAGCAGCGTGACTAGCGGGAGGGTGAATGAGCAGTTCTTC. Translated, it gives CASSVTSGRVNEQFF.

The chain couples TRBV5-1 to TRBJ2-3, with 9 bases aligning to TRBD2. Germline CDR1 reads SGHRS; CDR2 reads YFSETQ. The CDR3 has 17 residues. The ends lost 4 bases at V and 4 bases at J; junction bases unmatched: 13. The CDR3 nucleotides are TGCGCCAGCAGCCTGACTGGCCCGCGGGAGGGTTCAGATACGCAGTATTTT. It is translated as CASSLTGPREGSDTQYF. The complete variable domain, with remaining parts taken from reference TRBV5-1 and TRBJ2-3, reads KAGVTQTPRYLIKTRGQQVTLSCSPISGHRSVSWYQQTPGQGLQFLFEYFSETQRNKGNFPGRFSGRQFSNSRSEMNVSTLELGDSALYLCASSLTGPREGSDTQYFGPGTRLTVL.

V and J are TRBV28 and TRBJ1-2; D gene unclear. V was cut by 6 bases and J by 0 bases, with 5 bases left in between. Per the germline V gene, CDR1 is MDHEN and CDR2 is SYDVKM. The CDR3 runs to 12 residues. The chain's CDR3 is CASSRTNYGYTF. For the CDR3, the DNA is TGTGCCAGCAGCCGGACTAACTATGGCTACACCTTC.

CDR3 loop: CASSETGSNQPQHF. CDR3 DNA sequence: TGCGCCAGCAGTGAGACAGGGAGCAATCAGCCCCAGCATTTT. The chain joins TRBV10-1 to TRBJ1-5; tentatively, D is TRBD1 (6 bases). The CDR3 spans 14 residues. Trimming took 2 bases from V and 1 from J, leaving 6 bases between them. CDR1 and CDR2 (germline): WNHNN, SYGVQD (reference sequence).

The chain carries TRBV28 and TRBJ1-3; D is uncertain. Germline CDR1 reads MDHEN; CDR2 reads SYDVKM. This CDR3 comprises 14 residues. The V end was cut by 6 bases, the J end by 0 bases, with 9 bases between. The CDR3 loop reads CASRTGSSGNTIYF. CDR3 nucleotides: TGTGCCAGCAGAACCGGGAGCTCTGGAAACACCATATATTTT. The variable domain in full, with the rest retrieved from reference TRBV28 and TRBJ1-3, is DVKVTQSSRYLVKRTGEKVFLECVQDMDHENMFWYRQDPGLGLRLIYFSYDVKMKEKGDIPEGYSVSREKKERFSLILESASTNQTSMYLCASRTGSSGNTIYFGEGSWLTVV.

The V call is TRBV6-6, the J call TRBJ2-3, with D possibly matching TRBD1 (5 bases). The CDR3 is 16 amino acids. V lost 6 bases and J lost 4, with 20 bases in between. Germline V gene lookup returns CDR1 MNHNY and CDR2 SVGAGI (reference sequence). For the CDR3, the DNA is TGTGCCAGCAGCCCGGGTTACTCGACAGCCCCAGATACGCAGTATTTT. Encoded protein: CASSPGYSTAPDTQYF.

Only one count was recorded for this clone. V and J are TRBV15 and TRBJ1-1; TRBD1 is a possible D gene (6 bases). The V end was cut by 3 bases, the J end by 5 bases, with 13 bases between. This CDR3 is 14 amino acids long. CDR1 and CDR2 (germline): LNHNV, YYDKDF (reference sequence). This CDR3 reads CATSSPGERTEAFF. CDR3 in DNA: TGTGCCACCAGCAGCCCAGGGGAACGGACTGAAGCTTTCTTT. Looking up the rest from reference TRBV15 and TRBJ1-1 gives the full variable domain: DAMVIQNPRYQVTQFGKPVTLSCSQTLNHNVMYWYQQKSSQAPKLLFHYYDKDFNNEADTPDNFQSRRPNTSFCFLDIRSPGLGDTAMYLCATSSPGERTEAFFGQGTRLTVV.

The chain carries TRBV6-1 and TRBJ2-7, with 14 bases aligning to TRBD2. The CDR3 extends over 15 amino acids. Trimming took 7 bases from V and 5 from J; bases not matched to a gene: 7. Germline lookup yields CDR1 MNHNS and CDR2 SASEGT. CDR3 sequence reads: CASKRPGLAGDEQYF. CDR3 nucleotide sequence: TGTGCCAGCAAAAGACCGGGACTAGCGGGAGACGAGCAGTACTTC.

This clone was counted a single time. The chain carries TRBV29-1 and TRBJ1-1; D uncertain. This CDR3 is built from 15 residues. Germline lookup yields CDR1 SQVTM and CDR2 ANQGSEA. The V end was cut by 7 bases, the J end by 0 bases, with 18 bases between. The CDR3: CSAPLMAGMNTEAFF. The CDR3 region has the DNA TGCAGCGCCCCCCTGATGGCGGGGATGAACACTGAAGCTTTCTTT.

The chain is built from TRBV1 and TRBJ1-5. TRBV1 counts as a pseudogene. CDR3 length: 18 residues. The CDR3 spells CTSSRDAQGGDSNQPQHF. The CDR3 DNA is TGCACCAGCAGCCGGGACGCACAGGGAGGGGATAGCAATCAGCCCCAGCATTTT.

The rearrangement links TRBV30 to TRBJ1-5; no definite D call. The CDR3 consists of 14 residues. Trimming stripped 0 bases from V and 6 bases from J, with 12 bases between. In germline, CDR1 is GTSNPN, CDR2 SVGIG (reference sequence). CDR3 sequence reads: CAWSVGLRGQPQHF. DNA of the CDR3: TGTGCCTGGAGTGTTGGATTGCGGGGTCAGCCCCAGCATTTT.

CDR3 nucleotide sequence: TGTGCCAGCAGGACCACAGGGGCCGATCAGCCCCAGCATTTT. This codes for CASRTTGADQPQHF. The gene calls are TRBV6-1 and TRBJ1-5; 7 nucleotides agree with TRBD1. CDR3 length: 14 residues. Germline lookup yields CDR1 MNHNS and CDR2 SASEGT. Unmatched junction bases numbered 7, after V lost 6 bases and J lost 5 bases.

J is TRBJ2-3 and V is TRBV15; D assignment may be TRBD1 or TRBD2 (5 bases each). The germline V and J ends were trimmed by 3 bases and 2 bases, with 15 bases remaining between them. The germline CDR1 and CDR2 sequences are LNHNV and YYDKDF (reference sequence). The CDR3 is made up of 16 amino acids. The CDR3, as DNA: TGTGCCACCAGCAGGGTCCGGGACCTAAACACAGATACGCAGTATTTT. This translates into CATSRVRDLNTDTQYF.

V is TRBV7-6 and J is TRBJ1-1; 8 nucleotides match TRBD1. The CDR3 has 15 amino acids. The ends lost 2 bases at V and 5 bases at J; junction bases unmatched: 7. CDR1 and CDR2 from the germline V gene are SGHVS and FNYEAQ. CDR3 amino acids: CASSLFAGGGTEAFF. The DNA for the CDR3 is TGTGCCAGCAGCTTATTTGCAGGGGGCGGAACTGAAGCTTTCTTT.

The chain carries TRBV19 and TRBJ2-7; 11 bases fit TRBD2. The CDR3 covers 17 residues. Germline lookup yields CDR1 LNHDA and CDR2 SQIVND (reference sequence). V lost 2 bases to trimming and J lost 2 bases; unmatched junction nucleotides: 8. The CDR3 DNA follows: TGTGCCAGTAGTATAAGCGGCCTAGCGGGAGGCCCCTACGAGCAGTACTTC. It specifies CASSISGLAGGPYEQYF.